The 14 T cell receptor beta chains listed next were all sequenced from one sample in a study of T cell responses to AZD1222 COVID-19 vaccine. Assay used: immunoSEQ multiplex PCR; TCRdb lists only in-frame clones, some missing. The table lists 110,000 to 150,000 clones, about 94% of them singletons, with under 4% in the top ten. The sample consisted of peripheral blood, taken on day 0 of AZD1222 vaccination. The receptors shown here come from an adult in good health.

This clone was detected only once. CDR3 protein: CASISAYGYTF. CDR3 DNA sequence: TGTGCCAGCATCTCGGCCTATGGCTACACCTTC. This sequence joins TRBV6-5 and TRBJ1-2; no reliable D call. Germline V CDR1 and CDR2: MNHEY, SVGAGI. Trimming took 7 bases from V and 4 from J, leaving 7 bases between them. CDR3 length equals 11 residues.

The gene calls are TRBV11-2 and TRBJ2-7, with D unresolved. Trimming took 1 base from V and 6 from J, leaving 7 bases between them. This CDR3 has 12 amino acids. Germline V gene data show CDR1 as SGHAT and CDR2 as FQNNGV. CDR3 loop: CASSLGFREQYF. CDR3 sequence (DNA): TGTGCCAGCAGCTTAGGGTTCCGCGAGCAGTACTTC. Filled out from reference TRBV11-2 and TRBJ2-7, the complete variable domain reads EAGVAQSPRYKIIEKRQSVAFWCNPISGHATLYWYQQILGQGPKLLIQFQNNGVVDDSQLPKDRFSAERLKGVDSTLKIQPAKLEDSAVYLCASSLGFREQYFGPGTRLTVT.

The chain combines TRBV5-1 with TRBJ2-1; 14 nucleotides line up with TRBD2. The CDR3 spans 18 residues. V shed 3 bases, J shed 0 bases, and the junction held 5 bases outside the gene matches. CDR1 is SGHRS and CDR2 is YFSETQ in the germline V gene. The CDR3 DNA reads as TGCGCCAGCAGCTCGGGACTAGCGGGGGTAAGCTCCTACAATGAGCAGTTCTTC. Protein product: CASSSGLAGVSSYNEQFF.

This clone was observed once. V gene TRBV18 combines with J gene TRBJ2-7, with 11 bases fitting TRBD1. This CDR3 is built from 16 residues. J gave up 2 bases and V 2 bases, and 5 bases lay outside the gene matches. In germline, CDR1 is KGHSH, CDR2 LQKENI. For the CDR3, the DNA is TGTGCCAGCTCACCAACCTTGGGACAGGGGGCCTACGAGCAGTACTTC. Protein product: CASSPTLGQGAYEQYF. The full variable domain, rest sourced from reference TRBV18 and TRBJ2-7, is NAGVMQNPRHLVRRRGQEARLRCSPMKGHSHVYWYRQLPEEGLKFMVYLQKENIIDESGMPKERFSAEFPKEGPSILRIQQVVRGDSAAYFCASSPTLGQGAYEQYFGPGTRLTVT.

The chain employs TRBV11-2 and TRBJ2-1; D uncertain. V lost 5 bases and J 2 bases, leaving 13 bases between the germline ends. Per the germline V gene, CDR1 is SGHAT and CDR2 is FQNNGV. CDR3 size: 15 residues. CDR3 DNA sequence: TGTGCCAGCAGCCTCAGTTCCAGCGCCTACAATGAGCAGTTCTTC. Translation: CASSLSSSAYNEQFF.

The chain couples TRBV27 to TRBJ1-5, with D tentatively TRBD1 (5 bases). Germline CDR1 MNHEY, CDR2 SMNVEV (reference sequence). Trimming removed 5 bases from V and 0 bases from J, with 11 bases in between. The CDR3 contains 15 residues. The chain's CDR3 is CASSPIGTSNQPQHF. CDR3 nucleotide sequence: TGTGCCAGCAGTCCCATCGGGACTAGCAATCAGCCCCAGCATTTT.

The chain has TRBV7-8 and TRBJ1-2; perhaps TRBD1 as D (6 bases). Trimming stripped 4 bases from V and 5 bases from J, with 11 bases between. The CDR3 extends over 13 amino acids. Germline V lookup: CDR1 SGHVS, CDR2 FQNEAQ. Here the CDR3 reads CASSSRGAYGYTF. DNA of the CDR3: TGTGCCAGCAGCTCCAGGGGCGCGTATGGCTACACCTTC.

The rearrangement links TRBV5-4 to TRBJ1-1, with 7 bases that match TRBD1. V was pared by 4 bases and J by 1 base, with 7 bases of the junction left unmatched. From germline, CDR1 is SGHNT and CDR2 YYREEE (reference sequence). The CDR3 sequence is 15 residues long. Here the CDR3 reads CASSPWTGGNTEAFF. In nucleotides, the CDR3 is TGTGCCAGCAGCCCTTGGACAGGTGGGAACACTGAAGCTTTCTTT.

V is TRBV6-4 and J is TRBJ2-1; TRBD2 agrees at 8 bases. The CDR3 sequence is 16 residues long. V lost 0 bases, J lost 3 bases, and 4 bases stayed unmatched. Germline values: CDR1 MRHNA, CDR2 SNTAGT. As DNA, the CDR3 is TGTGCCAGCAGTGACTCCGGGAGGGACTTCTACAATGAGCAGTTCTTC. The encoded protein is CASSDSGRDFYNEQFF.

CDR3 in amino acids: CASSLRAGGAFF. CDR3 nucleotides: TGTGCCAGCAGCTTAAGGGCTGGCGGAGCTTTCTTT. V gene TRBV11-2 combines with J gene TRBJ1-1; D unresolved. Germline CDR1 and CDR2: SGHAT and FQNNGV. CDR3 size: 12 residues. V lost 2 bases to trimming and J lost 10 bases, with 11 bases between them.

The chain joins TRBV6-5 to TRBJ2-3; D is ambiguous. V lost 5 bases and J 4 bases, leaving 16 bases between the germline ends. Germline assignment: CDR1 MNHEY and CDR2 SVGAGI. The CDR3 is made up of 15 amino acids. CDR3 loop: CASSPLGSNSDTQYF. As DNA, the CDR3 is TGTGCCAGCAGTCCCCTGGGCAGCAACTCAGATACGCAGTATTTT.

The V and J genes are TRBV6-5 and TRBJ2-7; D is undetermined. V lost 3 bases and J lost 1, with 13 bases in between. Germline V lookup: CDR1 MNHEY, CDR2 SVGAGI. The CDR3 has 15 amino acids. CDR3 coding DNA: TGTGCCAGCAGTTATAATCGGGCAGGATCCTACGAGCAGTACTTC. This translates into CASSYNRAGSYEQYF.

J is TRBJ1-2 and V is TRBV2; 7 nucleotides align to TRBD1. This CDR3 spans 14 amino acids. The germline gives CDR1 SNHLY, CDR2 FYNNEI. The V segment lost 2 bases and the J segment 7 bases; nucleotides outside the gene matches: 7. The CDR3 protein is CASSEWDSGVGYTF. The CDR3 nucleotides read TGTGCCAGCAGTGAATGGGACAGCGGGGTTGGCTACACCTTC.

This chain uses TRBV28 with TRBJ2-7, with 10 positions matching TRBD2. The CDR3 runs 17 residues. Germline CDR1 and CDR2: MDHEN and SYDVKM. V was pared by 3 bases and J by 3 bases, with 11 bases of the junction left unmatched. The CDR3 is CASSLASGGARDYEQYF. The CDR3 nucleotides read TGTGCCAGCAGTTTGGCTAGCGGGGGAGCAAGGGACTACGAGCAGTACTTC. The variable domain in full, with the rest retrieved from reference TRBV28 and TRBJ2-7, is DVKVTQSSRYLVKRTGEKVFLECVQDMDHENMFWYRQDPGLGLRLIYFSYDVKMKEKGDIPEGYSVSREKKERFSLILESASTNQTSMYLCASSLASGGARDYEQYFGPGTRLTVT.